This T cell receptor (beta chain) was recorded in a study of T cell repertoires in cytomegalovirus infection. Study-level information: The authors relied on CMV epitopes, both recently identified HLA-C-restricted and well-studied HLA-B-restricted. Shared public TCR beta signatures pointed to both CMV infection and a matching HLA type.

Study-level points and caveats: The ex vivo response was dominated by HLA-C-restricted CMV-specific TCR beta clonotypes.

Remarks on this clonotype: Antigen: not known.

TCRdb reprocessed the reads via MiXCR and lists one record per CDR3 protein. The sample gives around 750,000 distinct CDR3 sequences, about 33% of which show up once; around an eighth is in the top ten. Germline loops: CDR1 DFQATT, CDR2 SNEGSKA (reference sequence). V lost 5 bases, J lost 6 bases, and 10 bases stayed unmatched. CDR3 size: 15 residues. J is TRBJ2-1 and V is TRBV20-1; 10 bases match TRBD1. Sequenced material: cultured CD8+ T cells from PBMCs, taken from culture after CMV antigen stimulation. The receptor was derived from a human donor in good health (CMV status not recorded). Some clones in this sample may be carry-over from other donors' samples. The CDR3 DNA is TGCAGTGCTCCGCCTTGGGGGACAGGGGTCAATGAGCAGTTCTTC. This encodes CSAPPWGTGVNEQFF.